A selection of T cell receptor beta chains follows, all from one sample in a study of early T cells in non-severe SARS-CoV-2 infection. TCRdb called the 5' RACE reads again in MiXCR, with one record for every CDR3 protein. Here the sample spans tens of thousands of distinct CDR3 sequences, about 11% being singletons. The sequences come from whole blood, collected at baseline. Every receptor here comes from an adult who was a healthcare worker with PCR-confirmed SARS-CoV-2 infection or an uninfected control (not recorded which). The donor label of this sample is uncertain. Both conserved end residues are part of each CDR3. D genes are given only for firm matches. Clone size is shown for a subset of rows, as once, few, many or a class of expanded clone.

V	J	D	size	DNA	CDR3
TRBV7-6	TRBJ2-1	TRBD2	many	TGTGCCAGCAGCTTAAGGACTAGCGGGGGCAGGAATGAGCAGTTCTTC	CASSLRTSGGRNEQFF
TRBV4-2	TRBJ2-2	NA	NA	TGTGCCAGCAGCCAAGATAGCCAGGGACACCGGGAGCTGTTTTTT	CASSQDSQGHRELFF
TRBV20-1	TRBJ2-5	NA	few	TGCAGTGCTAGATCGCAGGTGAAAGAGACCCAGTACTTC	CSARSQVKETQYF
TRBV29-1	TRBJ2-3	NA	NA	TGCAGCGTTGTGCTGCAGCGCACAGATACGCAGTATTTT	CSVVLQRTDTQYF
TRBV7-2	TRBJ2-1	NA	many	TGTGCCAGCAGCATACTCGTTTGGTTGCAGTTCTTC	CASSILVWLQFF
TRBV27	TRBJ2-6	NA	NA	TGTGCCAGCAGTTTAGTTGTTCGCTCTAGGGCCAACGTCCTGACTTTC	CASSLVVRSRANVLTF
TRBV7-3	TRBJ1-1	NA	few	TGTGCCAGCAGCTTATTCCCAACGGACACTGAAGCTTTCTTT	CASSLFPTDTEAFF
TRBV18	TRBJ2-5	NA	NA	TGTGCCAGCTCACCACAGCGGGCAGAGACCCAGTACTTC	CASSPQRAETQYF
TRBV29-1	TRBJ1-2	NA	NA	TGCAGCGTGGTCCCGGCAGGGATCTATGGCTACACCTTC	CSVVPAGIYGYTF
TRBV12-3/TRBV12-4	TRBJ2-5	NA	NA	TGTGCCAGCAGTCTGACAGCCACCCAAGAGACCCAGTACTTC	CASSLTATQETQYF
TRBV3-1	TRBJ1-4	NA	NA	TGTGCCAGCAGCCAAGATTATGAAAAACTGTTTTTT	CASSQDYEKLFF
TRBV20-1	TRBJ2-5	TRBD2	NA	TGCAGTGCTAGAGATCAATGGGGTAGCGGGGGGCCCGAGACCCAGTACTTC	CSARDQWGSGGPETQYF
TRBV7-9	TRBJ1-1	NA	few	TGTGCCAGCACCTTCTCGGACACTGAAGCTTTCTTT	CASTFSDTEAFF
TRBV7-6	TRBJ2-3	NA	NA	TGTGCCAGCAGCTTAGCCCCTGGGGGGGCCGCAGATACGCAGTATTTT	CASSLAPGGAADTQYF
TRBV2	TRBJ1-1	NA	few	TGTGCCAGCAGGGACAGACTGAACACTGAAGCTTTCTTT	CASRDRLNTEAFF
TRBV12-3/TRBV12-4	TRBJ1-4	NA	NA	TGTGCCAGCACCCCTAGGTCGAGGGGGGAAAAACTGTTTTTT	CASTPRSRGEKLFF
TRBV7-2	TRBJ2-3	NA	NA	TGTGCCAGCAGCTTAGGTTCGGGGGCCGACACAGATACGCAGTATTTT	CASSLGSGADTDTQYF
TRBV18	TRBJ2-1	TRBD1	few	TGTGCCAGCTCAACCGGGACAGGGTACAATGAGCAGTTCTTC	CASSTGTGYNEQFF
TRBV3-1	TRBJ1-6	NA	few	TGTGCCAGCAGCCAAGATTCTGGCTTGAGGAATTCACCCCTCCACTTT	CASSQDSGLRNSPLHF
TRBV5-1	TRBJ2-5	NA	many	TGCGCCAGCAGGGAAGGGATTCAGACCCAGTACTTC	CASREGIQTQYF
TRBV5-6	TRBJ2-4	NA	few	TGTGCCAGCAGCCGAGGAGGGGGCCCACCAAACATTCAGTACTTC	CASSRGGGPPNIQYF
TRBV28	TRBJ1-3	NA	NA	TGTGCCAGCAATCCTCCCGGTGACAGTGGGGGAAACACCATATATTTT	CASNPPGDSGGNTIYF
TRBV29-1	TRBJ1-2	NA	NA	TGCAGCGTTGGCGACCCAGTCTTCACCTTC	CSVGDPVFTF
TRBV20-1	TRBJ2-3	NA	NA	TGCAGTGCTAGAGATAGGGGGGGAGACATTAGCACAGATACGCAGTTTTTT	CSARDRGGDISTDTQFF
TRBV30	TRBJ1-6	NA	NA	TGTGCCTGGAGTCGGACAAGATCACCCCTCCACTTT	CAWSRTRSPLHF
TRBV6-6	TRBJ1-6	NA	few	TGTGCCAGCAGTTACCTTCCCCAGCCGGAATCACCCCTCCACTTT	CASSYLPQPESPLHF
TRBV6-1	TRBJ2-3	NA	NA	TGTGCCAGCCCAGACAGGTTTACTAGCACAGATACGCAGTATTTT	CASPDRFTSTDTQYF
TRBV5-5	TRBJ2-3	TRBD2	NA	TGTGCCAGCAGCTACTATAGCGGGGGGGCCGTAGATACGCAGTATTTT	CASSYYSGGAVDTQYF
TRBV7-9	TRBJ2-1	NA	NA	TGTGCCAGCAGCTTAGACCGAGCCTCATGGCCGTTCTTC	CASSLDRASWPFF
TRBV27	TRBJ2-3	TRBD2	few	TGTGCCAGCAGTTTAGGACTAGGAGCCGATACGCAGTATTTT	CASSLGLGADTQYF
TRBV12-3/TRBV12-4	TRBJ1-2	NA	NA	TGTGCCAGCAGAGCCGGGCCAAGGGGCAGGAGTGGCTACACCTTC	CASRAGPRGRSGYTF
TRBV4-1	TRBJ2-3	TRBD2	few	TGCGCCAGCAGCCATGGACTAGCGGGAGATACGCAGTATTTT	CASSHGLAGDTQYF
TRBV12-3/TRBV12-4	TRBJ2-1	TRBD2	NA	TGTGCCAGCAGTTCCCCGAGCGGGGGCCCTACTCCCTACAATGAGCAGTTCTTC	CASSSPSGGPTPYNEQFF
TRBV30	TRBJ2-6	TRBD1	NA	TGTGCCTGGAGTCACCTAGTCAGGGGGCGTTATCCTGGGGCCAACGTCCTGACTTTC	CAWSHLVRGRYPGANVLTF
TRBV30	TRBJ1-1	NA	NA	TGTGCCTGGAGTTACGGCAGGGGAGGAACTGAAGCTTTCTTT	CAWSYGRGGTEAFF
TRBV3-1	TRBJ2-1	NA	NA	TGTGCCAGCAGCCCCGATCGGGAATCCTCATACAATGAGCAGTTCTTC	CASSPDRESSYNEQFF
TRBV15	TRBJ2-1	NA	NA	TGTGCCACCAGCAAAACAGGGAATGAGCAGTTCTTC	CATSKTGNEQFF
TRBV24-1	TRBJ1-1	TRBD1	NA	TGTGCCACCAGTGATAGGGGGCGGGTTACTGAAGCTTTCTTT	CATSDRGRVTEAFF
TRBV19	TRBJ2-5	TRBD2	few	TGTGCCAGTAGGGAAACTAGCGCAATCGGGGAGACCCAGTACTTC	CASRETSAIGETQYF
TRBV4-2	TRBJ2-1	TRBD2	few	TGTGCCAGCAGCCAAGATCGCAGCGGGGCCCCCTCCTACAATGAGCAGTTCTTC	CASSQDRSGAPSYNEQFF
TRBV5-5	TRBJ2-3	NA	few	TGTGCCAGCAGCTTGGGGAGGGAAGATACGCAGTATTTT	CASSLGREDTQYF
TRBV7-3	TRBJ2-1	TRBD2	few	TGTGCCAGCCAAGCGGGGGGCGCAGACAATGAGCAGTTCTTC	CASQAGGADNEQFF
TRBV6-5	TRBJ1-6	TRBD1	few	TGTGCCAGCAGTTACCGGGGGACAGCTAGCTCCTATAATTCACCCCTCCACTTT	CASSYRGTASSYNSPLHF
TRBV5-1	TRBJ1-5	NA	NA	TGCGCCAGCAGCCTTGCTCCGGACTCTTATCAGCCCCAGCATTTT	CASSLAPDSYQPQHF
TRBV5-1	TRBJ2-5	NA	few	TGCGCCAGCAGCTTTGGCGGGGCCCAGTACTTC	CASSFGGAQYF
TRBV5-4	TRBJ1-2	TRBD1	many	TGTGCCAGCAGCCAGCGGCAGGGGGTATATGGCTACACCTTC	CASSQRQGVYGYTF
TRBV6-1	TRBJ2-2	NA	many	TGTGCCAGCAGTGAAACAGGGTTATCGGGCACCGGGGAGCTGTTTTTT	CASSETGLSGTGELFF
TRBV7-3	TRBJ2-1	NA	few	TGTGCCAGCAGCTTAACCAAAAGGAATGAGCAGTTCTTC	CASSLTKRNEQFF